The entry below describes one TCR beta chain. The antigen this receptor binds is unknown. Per-nucleotide qualities are absent, and no much larger clonotype sits a single base away. The immunoSEQ Assay, a bias-controlled multiplex PCR, was used to amplify TCRbeta CDR3 regions from genomic DNA. In the authors' own workflow: Nucleated cell counts per sample were estimated from amplification of reference gene primers within the assay. Sequence reads were collapsed and filtered to measure the absolute abundance of every unique TCRbeta CDR3 rearrangement. For each sample, productive Simpson clonality was calculated by taking the square root of Simpson's diversity index across productive rearrangements. TCRdb stores this immuneACCESS table with in-frame sequences only. Part of the clones is absent; in the studies checked, under half of the shortfall reflects unresolved V genes, and no reason is known for the rest. The V and J calls and clone size are taken from that table; D and trimming were inferred from the DNA. The sample table contains roughly 200,000 clones; only one count was recorded for approximately 86% of them. The ten most abundant clones make up roughly 4.9% of the sample.

Between the V and J ends, shortened by 4 bases and 9 bases respectively, the junction contains 10 bases. The CDR3 runs 11 residues from the cysteine to the phenylalanine. The DNA shown is the 33-base CDR3, in frame from base 1. Sequences DFQATT (CDR1) and SNEGSKA (CDR2) are obtained from the germline V gene (reference sequence). The entry originates in a study of blood T cell repertoires in COVID-19 (dated by TCRdb to the early 2020s). For context, the study as a whole: Samples from collaborators originated in the United States, Italy and Spain and spanned both the acute and convalescent phases of COVID-19. The prospective study material was composed of cDNA or gDNA derived from T cells, B-cell-depleted T cells, or PBMCs. Deeply sampled blood TCRbeta repertoires from subjects exposed to, actively infected with, or recovered from COVID-19 were included in the dataset. The repertoires were released in a freely available public database intended as a resource for research on the immune response to SARS-CoV-2. Samples were obtained from the ongoing ImmuneRACE study (first 160 participants) and from approximately 1,200 subjects provided by 6 global collaborators. Sample metadata almost always included a de-identified subject ID, COVID-19 status, age in years and sex. Where available, HLA class I and class II types were taken from metadata supplied by the sample provider and were not determined by assay-based typing. Overall study results and their limits: Clinical and demographic metadata were provided uncurated, with the amount varying by source and participant.

Participants in the prospective study were aged about 18 to 95 years, lived in 24 United States geographic areas, and enrolled through a virtual design. In the prospective study, cohorts were assigned on the basis of participant-reported clinical history obtained from a screening survey and a study questionnaire. Exposed participants were defined as having been in contact with someone with a PCR-confirmed or clinician-diagnosed COVID-19 case within 2 weeks of study entry. In the prospective study, whole blood, serum and a nasopharyngeal or oropharyngeal swab were collected from each participant by mobile phlebotomists. Participants in the prospective study had the option to provide additional blood draws and questionnaires over a 2-month period. Before DNA extraction, blood samples from the prospective study were shipped at room temperature or frozen.

Sequencing was done on a sample of PBMCs or T cells enriched from blood (not recorded which). This TCR was sampled from a woman aged 30 to 39 who had been exposed to COVID-19. The rearranged segments are TRBV20-1 and TRBJ2-1; the D gene is perhaps TRBD2, from 5 matching bases. The CDR3 has the sequence CSAMTTVEQFF. The nucleotides are TGCAGTGCTATGACTACGGTTGAGCAGTTCTTC.